The clone carrying this TCR beta chain was seen repeatedly, ten times or more. The sample is drawn from a study of T-cell reconstitution after alpha-beta-depleted transplantation in children. Construction of the TCRbeta library involved unique molecular identifiers. TCRdb independently ran MiXCR on the PCR reads; one entry per CDR3 protein. The table lists approximately 350,000 distinct CDR3 sequences, roughly 13% of them singletons. The CDR3 spans 16 residues. Losses at the gene ends were 0 bases for V and 5 bases for J; bases not matched to a gene: 8. Germline CDR1 and CDR2: SGHRS and YFSETQ. This specimen was PBMCs, taken from the stem cell graft. This sequence joins TRBV5-1 and TRBJ2-3; the match to TRBD1 covers 8 bases. The sequence was obtained from a human donor who donated a stem cell graft to a child with Fanconi anemia. CDR3 in amino acids: CASSLDPGGAKDTQYF. For the CDR3, the DNA is TGCGCCAGCAGCTTGGATCCAGGGGGCGCAAAAGATACGCAGTATTTT.